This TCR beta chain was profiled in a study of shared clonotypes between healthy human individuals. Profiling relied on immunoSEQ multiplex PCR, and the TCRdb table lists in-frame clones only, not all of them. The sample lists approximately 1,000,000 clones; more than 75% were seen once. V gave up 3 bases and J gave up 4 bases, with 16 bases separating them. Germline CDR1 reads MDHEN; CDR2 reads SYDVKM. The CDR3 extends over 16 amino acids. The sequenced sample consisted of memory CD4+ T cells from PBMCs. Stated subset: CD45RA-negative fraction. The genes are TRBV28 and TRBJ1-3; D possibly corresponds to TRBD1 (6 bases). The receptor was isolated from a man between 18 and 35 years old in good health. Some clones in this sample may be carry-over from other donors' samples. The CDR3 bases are TGTGCCAGCAGTTTGCGGGCAGGGGCGGGCGGAAACACCATATATTTT. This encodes CASSLRAGAGGNTIYF. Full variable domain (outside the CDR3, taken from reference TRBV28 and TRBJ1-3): DVKVTQSSRYLVKRTGEKVFLECVQDMDHENMFWYRQDPGLGLRLIYFSYDVKMKEKGDIPEGYSVSREKKERFSLILESASTNQTSMYLCASSLRAGAGGNTIYFGEGSWLTVV.